The clone carrying this T cell receptor beta chain has ten or more counts. Its antigen remains unknown. This entry comes from a study of post-analysis software for immune sequencing data. Unique molecular identifiers were built into the TCR beta cDNA libraries. In TCRdb, the PCR reads were re-called with MiXCR into one record per CDR3 protein. Here the sample spans just over 250,000 distinct CDR3 sequences, 35% to 45% being singletons. Study observations and caveats: Normalized Chao1 diversity in multiple sclerosis patients fell significantly below that of controls.

The clonotype comes from a girl aged 10-17 years with multiple sclerosis. Sequencing input: blood.

This CDR3 is CSVEGNLPDYGYTF. The CDR3 bases are TGCAGCGTTGAAGGGAACTTGCCCGACTATGGCTACACCTTC. The genes are TRBV29-1 and TRBJ1-2; the D is unclear. The germline CDR1 and CDR2 sequences are SQVTM and ANQGSEA. Trimming pared 1 base from V and 3 bases from J, leaving 12 bases between. The CDR3 covers 14 residues. Complete variable domain (other parts from reference TRBV29-1 and TRBJ1-2): SAVISQKPSRDICQRGTSLTIQCQVDSQVTMMFWYRQQPGQSLTLIATANQGSEATYESGFVIDKFPISRPNLTFSTLTVSNMSPEDSSIYLCSVEGNLPDYGYTFGSGTRLTVV.